This entry concerns a single TCR beta chain. Germline CDR1 reads ENHRY; CDR2 reads SYGVKD. The CDR3 length is 15 residues. Trimming cost V 2 bases and J 10 bases; bases outside gene matches: 8. Amplification of TCR beta CDR3 regions used RNA as the template. Researchers ran a first-round RT-PCR on the TCR CDR3 using the HTBI primer set. TCRdb itself ran the multiplex PCR reads through MiXCR, one entry per CDR3 protein. The repertoire holds roughly 500,000 distinct CDR3 sequences, with 46% as singletons. The sample comes from a study of T cells in Graves' hyperthyroidism and ophthalmopathy. This TCR came from an adult woman with Graves' disease, either hyperthyroidism or ophthalmopathy (not recorded which). The gene calls are TRBV10-3 and TRBJ1-6; TRBD1 agrees at 7 bases. The sample taken for sequencing was peripheral blood or thyroid tissue (not recorded which). The CDR3 bases are TGTGCCATCAGTGAGGTTGGGACAGTCTTCTCACCCCTCCACTTT. Amino acid sequence: CAISEVGTVFSPLHF.